The clone carrying this T cell receptor beta chain was found once. Antigen specificity is unknown. Trimming at V came to 1 base and at J to 1 base, leaving 13 bases not matched to a gene. CDR1 and CDR2 (germline): SGHRS, YFSETQ. This CDR3 has 19 residues. Both 60 Vbeta primers and 13 Jbeta primers went into the PCR. TCRdb's copy holds only in-frame clones and misses some; the assay was immunoSEQ multiplex PCR. The table lists around 210,000 clones, over 75% of them singletons. The data belong to a study of cytomegalovirus exposure and HLA in healthy donors. Study-level points and caveats: Cytomegalovirus status was reportedly diagnosed by the classifier with high specificity and sensitivity.

Sequences were obtained from PBMCs. J is TRBJ2-7 and V is TRBV5-1; 11 nucleotides align to TRBD2. The TCR was taken from a boy younger than 18 in good health and CMV-seronegative. CDR3 coding DNA: TGCGCCAGCAGCTTGCGGCTAGCGGGAGGTCCCGGGAGGTCCTACGAGCAGTACTTC. This encodes CASSLRLAGGPGRSYEQYF.